Following are 17 T cell receptor beta chains from one sample sequenced in a study of blood T cell repertoires in COVID-19. Measured with immunoSEQ multiplex PCR; TCRdb has only the in-frame clones, and not every one. The table has 250,000 or so clones, 85% to 90% seen once. Sample: peripheral blood. These receptors all stem from a woman aged 55-70 years with COVID-19, enrolled during active disease.

The chain is built from TRBV7-3 and TRBJ2-5; the match to TRBD2 covers 8 bases. J lost 5 bases, V lost 7 bases, and 21 bases had no gene match. CDR1 is SGHTA and CDR2 is FQGTGA in the germline V gene. This CDR3 contains 18 residues. Written as DNA, the CDR3 is TGTGCCAGCATCATTAACATCCCCTCCCCCCCGGGGGGGGAGACCCAGTACTTC. The encoded protein is CASIINIPSPPGGETQYF. Full variable domain (outside the CDR3, taken from reference TRBV7-3 and TRBJ2-5): GAGVSQTPSNKVTEKGKYVELRCDPISGHTALYWYRQSLGQGPEFLIYFQGTGAADDSGLPNDRFFAVRPEGSVSTLKIQRTERGDSAVYLCASIINIPSPPGGETQYFGPGTRLLVL.

The chain joins TRBV6-2 or TRBV6-3 to TRBJ2-1, with 7 bases identical to TRBD2. The ends lost 0 bases at V and 8 bases at J; junction bases unmatched: 10. The CDR3 sequence is 16 residues long. CDR1 is MNHEY, CDR2 SVGEGT, per germline. As DNA, the CDR3 is TGTGCCAGCAGTTACTCGGTTCGGGGGGACTTAGATGAGCAGTTCTTC. It encodes CASSYSVRGDLDEQFF.

This sequence joins TRBV3-1 (or the pseudogene TRBV3-2) and TRBJ1-2, with TRBD1 matching over 7 bases. The CDR3 sequence is 14 residues long. The J segment lost 6 bases and the V segment lost 0 bases, leaving 4 bases of the junction unmatched. Per the germline V gene, CDR1 is LGHDT and CDR2 is YNNKEL (reference sequence). In DNA form, the CDR3 reads TGTGCCAGCAGCCAAGAGGGACAGCCCAATGGCTACACCTTC. Its protein product is CASSQEGQPNGYTF.

The rearrangement joins TRBV6-5 to TRBJ2-7; possibly TRBD2 for D (5 bases). V was trimmed by 6 bases and J by 7 bases, leaving 13 bases between them. Germline CDR1 MNHEY, CDR2 SVGAGI. The CDR3 is made up of 12 amino acids. The CDR3 DNA reads as TGTGCCAGCAGACGTTTCCCGGGGGAGCAGTACTTC. Residues: CASRRFPGEQYF.

The chain has TRBV18 and TRBJ1-1; no reliable D call. The CDR3 runs 15 residues. Germline lookup yields CDR1 KGHSH and CDR2 LQKENI. The ends were cut back, 3 bases at V and 1 base at J, with 12 bases in the middle. The CDR3 protein is CASSPYQNRNTEAFF. CDR3 DNA sequence: TGTGCCAGCTCACCCTATCAGAACAGGAACACTGAAGCTTTCTTT.

The rearrangement joins TRBV9 to TRBJ1-2; possibly TRBD1 for D (6 bases). In germline, CDR1 is SGDLS, CDR2 YYNGEE. The CDR3 length is 14 residues. V gave up 0 bases and J gave up 4 bases, with 10 bases separating them. In nucleotides, the CDR3 is TGTGCCAGCAGCGTAGATCAGGGGCCCTATGGCTACACCTTC. This encodes CASSVDQGPYGYTF.

This clone is a singleton in its sample. The V call is TRBV9, the J call TRBJ2-6; TRBD1 aligns across 8 bases. After removal of 1 base from V and 2 bases from J, the junction contained 5 bases not matched to a gene. The CDR3 is 17 amino acids. Germline V lookup: CDR1 SGDLS, CDR2 YYNGEE. In DNA form, the CDR3 reads TGTGCCAGCAGCGTATCAGGGGGCAATACTGGGGCCAACGTCCTGACTTTC. This sequence encodes CASSVSGGNTGANVLTF.

This chain uses TRBV3-1 (or the pseudogene TRBV3-2) with TRBJ1-2; unclear D gene. Germline V gene lookup returns CDR1 LGHDT and CDR2 YNNKEL (reference sequence). V lost 3 bases to trimming and J lost 2 bases, with 10 bases between them. The CDR3 runs to 14 residues. In nucleotides, the CDR3 is TGTGCCAGCAGCCAGCTGTCTCGGAACTATGGCTACACCTTC. Translated: CASSQLSRNYGYTF.

The V gene is TRBV6-1, the J gene TRBJ1-3; the D gene is possibly TRBD1 (6 bases). The V gene's germline CDR1 is MNHNS and CDR2 SASEGT. Trimming shortened V by 2 bases and J by 0 bases, and 14 bases separated the two germline ends. The CDR3 has 17 residues. The CDR3 is CASSETPGASSGNTIYF. For the CDR3, the DNA is TGTGCCAGCAGTGAAACCCCAGGGGCCTCCTCTGGAAACACCATATATTTT.

This chain joins TRBV3-1 (or the pseudogene TRBV3-2) and TRBJ2-1, with 9 bases aligning to TRBD2. Per the germline V gene, CDR1 is LGHDT and CDR2 is YNNKEL (reference sequence). After removal of 4 bases from V and 5 bases from J, the junction contained 3 bases not matched to a gene. CDR3 size: 14 residues. This CDR3 is CASSPGLANNEQFF. For the CDR3, the DNA is TGTGCCAGCAGCCCAGGACTAGCGAACAATGAGCAGTTCTTC.

This chain joins TRBV19 and TRBJ2-3; D gene unclear. Trimming shortened V by 2 bases and J by 8 bases, and 5 bases separated the two germline ends. This CDR3 is 11 amino acids long. Germline V CDR1 and CDR2: LNHDA, SQIVND (reference sequence). The CDR3 sequence: CASSITGTQYF. CDR3 bases: TGTGCCAGTAGTATAACGGGTACGCAGTATTTT.

Comments on this clone: Other DNA sequences in the same sample also yield this CDR3. The V call is TRBV7-2, the J call TRBJ2-7, with unresolved D. CDR1 SGHTA and CDR2 FQGNSA come from the germline V gene. The CDR3 runs 14 residues. Deletions cut 1 base from V and 2 bases from J, with 9 bases between. The CDR3 here is CASSLGRQAYEQYF. CDR3 coding DNA: TGTGCCAGCAGCTTAGGTAGGCAGGCCTACGAGCAGTACTTC.

The chain uses TRBV7-2 and TRBJ1-1; TRBD1 agrees at 7 bases. J gave up 4 bases and V 3 bases, and 5 bases lay outside the gene matches. CDR1 is SGHTA, CDR2 FQGNSA, per germline. The CDR3 covers 14 residues. CDR3 sequence reads: CASSFGQVSTEAFF. In DNA form, the CDR3 reads TGTGCCAGCAGCTTTGGACAGGTCAGCACTGAAGCTTTCTTT.

V usage is TRBV6-5 and J usage is TRBJ1-6; tentative D call: TRBD1 (5 bases). CDR3 size: 15 residues. Germline CDR1 reads MNHEY; CDR2 reads SVGAGI. Trimming took off 2 bases at V and 10 bases at J, with 15 bases between the two ends. The CDR3 nucleotides read TGTGCCAGCAGTTACACCAGGGTACAGAGATCACCCCTCCACTTT. It codes for CASSYTRVQRSPLHF.

The chain uses TRBV14 and TRBJ1-5, with D tentatively TRBD1 (5 bases). The CDR3 is 14 amino acids. The V and J ends lost 1 base and 11 bases respectively, with 15 bases between them. Germline loops: CDR1 SGHDN, CDR2 FVKESK. The CDR3 DNA follows: TGTGCCAGCAGCCAAGGAGGTGGACGCAGGGCCCAGCATTTT. This codes for CASSQGGGRRAQHF.

The rearrangement uses TRBV7-2 and TRBJ1-4; 7 bases are shared with TRBD1. Germline V CDR1 and CDR2: SGHTA, FQGNSA. V shed 1 base and J 10 bases; nucleotides not matched to a gene: 9. This CDR3 spans 15 amino acids. CDR3 sequence reads: CASSLGGQAGGKLFF. The CDR3 nucleotides read TGTGCCAGCAGCTTAGGTGGACAGGCGGGTGGAAAACTGTTTTTT.

CDR3 in amino acids: CASSRRLDGDNQPQHF. Here the CDR3 DNA reads TGTGCCAGCAGTCGACGATTAGACGGAGACAATCAGCCCCAGCATTTT. The V call is TRBV6-2 or TRBV6-3, the J call TRBJ1-5; D is unclear. Germline V gives CDR1 MNHEY, CDR2 SVGEGT. The CDR3 totals 16 residues. Trimming pared 5 bases from V and 3 bases from J, leaving 17 bases between.